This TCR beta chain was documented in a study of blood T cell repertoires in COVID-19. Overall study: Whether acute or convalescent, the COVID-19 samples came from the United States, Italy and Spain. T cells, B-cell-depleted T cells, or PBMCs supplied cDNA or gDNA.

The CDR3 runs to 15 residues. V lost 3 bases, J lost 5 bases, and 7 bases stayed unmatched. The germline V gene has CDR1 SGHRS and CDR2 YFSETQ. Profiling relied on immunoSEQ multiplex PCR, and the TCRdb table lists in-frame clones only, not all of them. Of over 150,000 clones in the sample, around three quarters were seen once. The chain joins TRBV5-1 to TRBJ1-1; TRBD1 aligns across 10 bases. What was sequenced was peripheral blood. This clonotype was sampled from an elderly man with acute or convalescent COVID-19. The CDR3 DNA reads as TGCGCCAGCAGCTCGGGACAGGGGATGAGGACTGAAGCTTTCTTT. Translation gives CASSSGQGMRTEAFF.